This TCR beta chain was captured by sequencing in a study of shared clonotypes between healthy human individuals. Assay used: immunoSEQ multiplex PCR; TCRdb lists only in-frame clones, some missing. The sample holds some 2 million clones, roughly 95% seen once. The germline CDR1 and CDR2 sequences are MNHEY and SMNVEV (reference sequence). With 0 bases removed from V and 1 base from J, the gap between germline ends came to 15 bases. This CDR3 spans 17 amino acids. This sequence was found in a man aged 18 to 29 in good health. The chain couples TRBV27 to TRBJ2-5; D possibly corresponds to TRBD2 (7 bases). The sequenced sample consisted of naive CD4+ T cells sorted from blood. Subset meaning: CD45RA+ positively selected. CDR3 amino acids: CASSLSIRGGGQETQYF. The CDR3 DNA follows: TGTGCCAGCAGTTTATCGATAAGGGGAGGGGGCCAAGAGACCCAGTACTTC.